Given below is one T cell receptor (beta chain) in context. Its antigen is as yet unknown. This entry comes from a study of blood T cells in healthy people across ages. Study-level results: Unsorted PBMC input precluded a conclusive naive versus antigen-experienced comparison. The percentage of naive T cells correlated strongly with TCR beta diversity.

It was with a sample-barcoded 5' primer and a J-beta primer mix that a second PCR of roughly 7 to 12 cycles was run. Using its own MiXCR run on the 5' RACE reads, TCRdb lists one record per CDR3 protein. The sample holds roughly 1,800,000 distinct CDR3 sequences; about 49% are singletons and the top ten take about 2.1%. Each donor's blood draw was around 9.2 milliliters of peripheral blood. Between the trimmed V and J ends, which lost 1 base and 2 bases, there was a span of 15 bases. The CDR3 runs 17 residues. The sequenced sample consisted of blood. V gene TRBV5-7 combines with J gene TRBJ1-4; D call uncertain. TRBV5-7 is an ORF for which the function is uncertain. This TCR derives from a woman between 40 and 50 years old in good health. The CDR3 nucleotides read TGTGCCAGCAGCTTGAATGGGTTCGTGGTGACTAATGAAAAACTGTTTTTT. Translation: CASSLNGFVVTNEKLFF.